What follows are 11 T cell receptor beta chains derived from one specimen sequenced in a study of shared clonotypes between healthy human individuals. Clones were read by immunoSEQ multiplex PCR, and TCRdb kept only the in-frame ones, dropping some. The profile shows about 1.1 million clones, about four fifths of them singletons. Sequencing was performed on memory CD4+ T cells from PBMCs. The subset here: CD45RA-negative fraction. The receptors come from a man aged 18 to 30 in good health. Some clones in this sample may be carry-over from other donors' samples.

The gene calls are TRBV7-2 and TRBJ2-7, with 8 bases that match TRBD2. The CDR3 is 16 residues long. The junction had 11 bases not matched to a gene; V was cut back by 1 base and J by 6 bases. CDR1 SGHTA and CDR2 FQGNSA come from the germline V gene. The CDR3 reads CASSLDQATSVGEQYF. The CDR3 coding sequence is TGTGCCAGCAGCTTAGACCAGGCGACTAGCGTTGGCGAGCAGTACTTC.

The CDR3 nucleotides read TGTGCCAGCTCACCGCAAAACCGACTCGCACAAGAGACCCAGTACTTC. Protein: CASSPQNRLAQETQYF. This chain uses TRBV18 with TRBJ2-5; no clear D gene. Germline CDR1 reads KGHSH; CDR2 reads LQKENI. The V and J ends lost 3 bases and 2 bases respectively, with 16 bases between them. There are 16 residues in the CDR3.

The chain recombines TRBV29-1 with TRBJ2-2, with 13 bases identical to TRBD2. Germline assignment: CDR1 SQVTM and CDR2 ANQGSEA. The junction had 9 bases not matched to a gene; V was cut back by 3 bases and J by 5 bases. This CDR3 is built from 17 residues. CDR3: CSVEIGLAGVGTGELFF. The CDR3 DNA reads TGCAGCGTTGAGATCGGACTAGCGGGAGTGGGGACCGGGGAGCTGTTTTTT.

This sequence joins TRBV30 and TRBJ1-2; 11 bases fit TRBD1. Germline CDR1 GTSNPN, CDR2 SVGIG (reference sequence). This CDR3 contains 14 residues. With V trimmed by 3 bases and J by 3 bases, 3 bases remained unmatched. This CDR3 reads CAWRGTGGHYGYTF. CDR3 nucleotide sequence: TGTGCCTGGAGGGGGACAGGGGGTCACTATGGCTACACCTTC.

The chain joins TRBV5-1 to TRBJ2-3; D perhaps matches TRBD1 (6 bases). CDR3 length: 15 amino acids. V was pared by 4 bases and J by 0 bases, with 12 bases between. Germline lookup yields CDR1 SGHRS and CDR2 YFSETQ. The CDR3, as DNA: TGCGCCAGCAGCCGGACAGATCCTAGCACAGATACGCAGTATTTT. Residues: CASSRTDPSTDTQYF.

V and J are TRBV9 and TRBJ2-3, with 8 bases lining up with TRBD2. Trimming at V came to 3 bases and at J to 2 bases, leaving 11 bases not matched to a gene. CDR3 length: 17 amino acids. Germline V gene lookup returns CDR1 SGDLS and CDR2 YYNGEE. The CDR3 here is CASSGRAGVRDTDTQYF. In nucleotides, the CDR3 is TGTGCCAGCAGCGGCCGAGCGGGAGTAAGGGACACAGATACGCAGTATTTT.

V gene TRBV4-1 combines with J gene TRBJ2-3; 11 nucleotides align to TRBD2. J lost 4 bases, V lost 1 base, and 7 bases had no gene match. Germline-derived CDR1 and CDR2 are MGHRA and YSYEKL. The CDR3 loop spans 17 amino acids. Here the CDR3 DNA reads TGCGCCAGCAGCCAAGGGTCTCTAGCGGGAGGCGCAGATACGCAGTATTTT. This sequence encodes CASSQGSLAGGADTQYF.

This chain connects TRBV2 to TRBJ1-4, with TRBD1 matching over 10 bases. There are 14 residues in the CDR3. Germline CDR1 reads SNHLY; CDR2 reads FYNNEI. The J segment lost 3 bases and the V segment lost 6 bases, leaving 1 base of the junction unmatched. CDR3 loop: CASRTGGSNEKLFF. The CDR3, as DNA: TGTGCCAGCAGGACAGGGGGCTCTAATGAAAAACTGTTTTTT.

The chain combines TRBV28 with TRBJ2-3; 12 bases map to TRBD2. The CDR3 totals 16 residues. Germline CDR1 is MDHEN and CDR2 is SYDVKM. Germline trimming cut 5 bases from V and 6 bases from J; bases unmatched to any gene: 9. As DNA, the CDR3 is TGTGCCAGCAGTCCTCTACTAGCGGGAGGAGGTGATACGCAGTATTTT. Encoded protein: CASSPLLAGGGDTQYF.

The V gene is TRBV18, the J gene TRBJ2-7; 10 bases fit TRBD1. Germline CDR1 reads KGHSH; CDR2 reads LQKENI. The CDR3 is made up of 16 amino acids. The J segment lost 7 bases and the V segment lost 0 bases, leaving 9 bases of the junction unmatched. CDR3 sequence reads: CASSPPGQGSTGEQYF. CDR3 bases: TGTGCCAGCTCACCACCGGGACAGGGGTCGACCGGGGAGCAGTACTTC. Complete variable domain (other parts from reference TRBV18 and TRBJ2-7): NAGVMQNPRHLVRRRGQEARLRCSPMKGHSHVYWYRQLPEEGLKFMVYLQKENIIDESGMPKERFSAEFPKEGPSILRIQQVVRGDSAAYFCASSPPGQGSTGEQYFGPGTRLTVT.

The chain carries TRBV6-5 and TRBJ1-2; D remains unclear. With 2 bases removed from V and 4 bases from J, the gap between germline ends came to 8 bases. Germline V lookup: CDR1 MNHEY, CDR2 SVGAGI. There are 13 residues in the CDR3. DNA for the CDR3: TGTGCCAGCAGTTACGATGGAAGCTATGGCTACACCTTC. This encodes CASSYDGSYGYTF.